These 22 T cell receptor beta chains originate from one sample sequenced in a study of cytomegalovirus exposure and HLA in healthy donors. Primers for the PCR totalled 60 Vbeta and 13 Jbeta. Sequencing used immunoSEQ multiplex PCR; TCRdb keeps in-frame clones, though not all of them. The sample lists 100,000 to 150,000 clones, under 80% occurring once. Sample: PBMCs. The receptors were sampled from a woman aged 55-70 years in good health and CMV-seropositive.

The genes are TRBV15 and TRBJ1-6, with 8 bases fitting TRBD1. Per the germline V gene, CDR1 is LNHNV and CDR2 is YYDKDF (reference sequence). The CDR3 covers 15 residues. After removal of 4 bases from V and 9 bases from J, the junction contained 8 bases not matched to a gene. Here the CDR3 DNA reads TGTGCCACCAGCACCGGACAGGGTAAAATTTCACCCCTCCACTTT. Amino acids: CATSTGQGKISPLHF.

The chain joins TRBV19 to TRBJ1-5, with a tentative D call TRBD1 (6 bases). The V gene lost 4 bases and the J gene lost 8 bases, with 15 bases spanning the gap. The CDR3 totals 14 residues. Germline V gene data show CDR1 as LNHDA and CDR2 as SQIVND (reference sequence). In DNA, the CDR3 is TGTGCCAGTAGTAATGGACAGAGGACCGAGCCCCAGCATTTT. Amino acids: CASSNGQRTEPQHF. Using reference TRBV19 and TRBJ1-5 for the parts outside the CDR3, the full variable domain is DGGITQSPKYLFRKEGQNVTLSCEQNLNHDAMYWYRQDPGQGLRLIYYSQIVNDFQKGDIAEGYSVSREKKESFPLTVTSAQKNPTAFYLCASSNGQRTEPQHFGDGTRLSIL.

The chain carries TRBV7-6 and TRBJ1-4; 9 positions match TRBD1. The CDR3 has 15 amino acids. With 2 bases clipped from V and 8 bases from J, the junction kept 6 bases outside the gene matches. Germline CDR1 reads SGHVS; CDR2 reads FNYEAQ. The CDR3 protein is CASSLPGQGGEKLFF. Here the CDR3 DNA reads TGTGCCAGCAGCTTACCGGGACAGGGAGGAGAAAAACTGTTTTTT.

The rearrangement links TRBV5-1 to TRBJ1-3; 9 bases agree with TRBD1. J was trimmed by 3 bases and V by 3 bases; bases with no gene match: 7. Germline V lookup: CDR1 SGHRS, CDR2 YFSETQ. The CDR3 consists of 16 residues. CDR3 sequence (DNA): TGCGCCAGCAGCTCGACTATGACAGGGGGTGGAAACACCATATATTTT. Translated: CASSSTMTGGGNTIYF. The whole variable domain, remainder taken from reference TRBV5-1 and TRBJ1-3, is KAGVTQTPRYLIKTRGQQVTLSCSPISGHRSVSWYQQTPGQGLQFLFEYFSETQRNKGNFPGRFSGRQFSNSRSEMNVSTLELGDSALYLCASSSTMTGGGNTIYFGEGSWLTVV.

The gene calls are TRBV7-8 and TRBJ2-2, with D unclear. CDR3 length equals 13 residues. The V gene's germline CDR1 is SGHVS and CDR2 FQNEAQ. Trimming stripped 5 bases from V and 6 bases from J, with 10 bases between. In nucleotides, the CDR3 is TGTGCCAGCAGCATTTATCGCGCCGGGGAGCTGTTTTTT. It encodes CASSIYRAGELFF.

The V and J genes are TRBV27 and TRBJ2-2, with D possibly matching TRBD2 (6 bases). This CDR3 contains 14 residues. Germline V gene sequence: CDR1 MNHEY, CDR2 SMNVEV (reference sequence). The V end lost 1 base, the J end lost 6 bases, and 9 bases lay between the germline ends. CDR3 protein: CASSLFSGAGELFF. For the CDR3, the DNA is TGTGCCAGCAGTTTATTTTCGGGGGCCGGGGAGCTGTTTTTT.

The chain is built from TRBV28 and TRBJ2-5; D ambiguous. The J call is in doubt because the DNA end fits TRBJ2-7 better. CDR3 length: 14 amino acids. Germline V gene lookup returns CDR1 MDHEN and CDR2 SYDVKM. This CDR3 is CASSPHGVSYEQYF. CDR3 sequence (DNA): TGTGCCAGCAGTCCCCACGGAGTTTCCTACGAGCAGTACTTC.

V gene TRBV5-4 combines with J gene TRBJ1-1, with D perhaps TRBD1 (5 bases). This CDR3 has 14 residues. The germline V and J ends were trimmed by 0 bases and 7 bases, with 13 bases remaining between them. CDR1 SGHNT and CDR2 YYREEE come from the germline V gene (reference sequence). The CDR3 nucleotides are TGTGCCAGCAGCTTGGGGGCAGGGACTAATGAAGCTTTCTTT. Residues: CASSLGAGTNEAFF.

The J gene is TRBJ2-3, the V gene TRBV5-1; D unresolved. CDR1 and CDR2 (germline): SGHRS, YFSETQ. The CDR3 extends over 14 amino acids. The ends were cut back, 2 bases at V and 2 bases at J, with 9 bases in the middle. For the CDR3, the DNA is TGCGCCAGCAGCTTAGCCCCGCACACAGATACGCAGTATTTT. This sequence encodes CASSLAPHTDTQYF. The complete variable domain, with remaining parts taken from reference TRBV5-1 and TRBJ2-3, reads KAGVTQTPRYLIKTRGQQVTLSCSPISGHRSVSWYQQTPGQGLQFLFEYFSETQRNKGNFPGRFSGRQFSNSRSEMNVSTLELGDSALYLCASSLAPHTDTQYFGPGTRLTVL.

V gene TRBV5-6 combines with J gene TRBJ2-3; possible D gene TRBD1, 6 bases. This CDR3 spans 15 amino acids. Germline V gene sequence: CDR1 SGHDT, CDR2 YYEEEE. V lost 0 bases and J 2 bases, leaving 10 bases between the germline ends. The CDR3 is CASSLETGVTDTQYF. The CDR3, as DNA: TGTGCCAGCAGCTTGGAGACAGGAGTCACAGATACGCAGTATTTT.

The chain joins TRBV7-2 to TRBJ2-7; no clear D gene. The CDR3 contains 13 residues. V was shortened by 5 bases and J by 5 bases, with 13 bases between the two germline ends. CDR1 and CDR2 from the germline V gene are SGHTA and FQGNSA. The CDR3 loop reads CASSVEPRNEQYF. As DNA, the CDR3 is TGTGCCAGCAGCGTAGAACCTAGAAACGAGCAGTACTTC.

This chain joins TRBV30 and TRBJ2-7; no definite D call. V lost 2 bases and J 6 bases, leaving 11 bases between the germline ends. Germline CDR1 and CDR2: GTSNPN and SVGIG (reference sequence). CDR3 size: 12 residues. In DNA, the CDR3 is TGTGCCTGGAGTAGTTCGAGGCGCGAGCAGTACTTC. Protein: CAWSSSRREQYF.

The chain joins TRBV7-8 to TRBJ2-7; 10 positions agree with TRBD1. The length of the CDR3 is 16 residues. The germline gives CDR1 SGHVS, CDR2 FQNEAQ. V was pared by 4 bases and J by 5 bases, with 11 bases of the junction left unmatched. CDR3 in amino acids: CASSSGRGQGDHEQYF. The CDR3 nucleotides read TGTGCCAGCAGCTCCGGACGCGGACAGGGGGACCACGAGCAGTACTTC.

This clone has a single count. Other nucleotide sequences in the sample specify the same CDR3. V is TRBV5-1 and J is TRBJ1-1, with D unclear. CDR1 and CDR2 from the germline V gene are SGHRS and YFSETQ. V gave up 1 base and J gave up 1 base, with 5 bases separating them. This CDR3 contains 13 residues. The CDR3 DNA sequence: TGCGCCAGCAGCTTGAATAGGAACACTGAAGCTTTCTTT. Its translation is CASSLNRNTEAFF. The full variable domain, in which reference TRBV5-1 and TRBJ1-1 provide the parts outside the CDR3, is KAGVTQTPRYLIKTRGQQVTLSCSPISGHRSVSWYQQTPGQGLQFLFEYFSETQRNKGNFPGRFSGRQFSNSRSEMNVSTLELGDSALYLCASSLNRNTEAFFGQGTRLTVV.

The V and J genes are TRBV9 and TRBJ1-2; 7 bases map to TRBD1. The CDR3 covers 14 residues. The V segment lost 0 bases and the J segment 5 bases; nucleotides outside the gene matches: 4. The germline V gene has CDR1 SGDLS and CDR2 YYNGEE. The CDR3 bases are TGTGCCAGCAGCGTAGATGGGACAGTTTATGGCTACACCTTC. Translating gives CASSVDGTVYGYTF.

The chain carries TRBV2 and TRBJ2-5; the D gene is possibly TRBD1 (6 bases). Trimming removed 6 bases at V and 1 base at J, with 18 bases between. This CDR3 has 16 amino acids. Per the germline V gene, CDR1 is SNHLY and CDR2 is FYNNEI. In DNA, the CDR3 is TGTGCCAGCAGCCCCAGGTACAGGGTTGGCCAAGAGACCCAGTACTTC. Translation gives CASSPRYRVGQETQYF.

The table lists this clone with a count of one. The chain recombines TRBV6-1 with TRBJ1-2; D ambiguous. Germline CDR1 is MNHNS and CDR2 is SASEGT. The V gene lost 4 bases and the J gene lost 0 bases, with 9 bases spanning the gap. This CDR3 comprises 14 residues. CDR3 bases: TGTGCCAGCAGTGCGGGATCCACTAACTATGGCTACACCTTC. Its translation is CASSAGSTNYGYTF.

This rearrangement joins TRBV6-8 to TRBJ2-1, with a tentative D call TRBD2 (5 bases). Germline V lookup: CDR1 MNHGY, CDR2 SAAAGT. CDR3 length equals 18 residues. Trimming removed 5 bases from V and 0 bases from J, with 20 bases in between. For the CDR3, the DNA is TGTGCCAGCAGTCTCCCCCCCTTGTGCGGGCCCTCCTACAATGAGCAGTTCTTC. Translated, it gives CASSLPPLCGPSYNEQFF.

The rearrangement joins TRBV25-1 to TRBJ2-2, with 11 nucleotides matching TRBD2. The CDR3 length is 17 residues. The junction had 6 bases not matched to a gene; V was cut back by 3 bases and J by 3 bases. The germline gives CDR1 MGHDK, CDR2 SYGVNS. The chain's CDR3 is CASSDSGTSGYTGELFF. DNA for the CDR3: TGTGCCAGCAGTGATTCCGGGACTAGCGGATACACCGGGGAGCTGTTTTTT. Supplemented by reference TRBV25-1 and TRBJ2-2, the full variable domain reads EADIYQTPRYLVIGTGKKITLECSQTMGHDKMYWYQQDPGMELHLIHYSYGVNSTEKGDLSSESTVSRIRTEHFPLTLESARPSHTSQYLCASSDSGTSGYTGELFFGEGSRLTVL.

The chain carries TRBV27 and TRBJ1-1, with a tentative D call TRBD1 (5 bases). Trimming shortened V by 8 bases and J by 5 bases, and 18 bases separated the two germline ends. The CDR3 has 14 residues. The germline V gene encodes CDR1 MNHEY and CDR2 SMNVEV (reference sequence). The chain's CDR3 is CASQRAGPLTEAFF. As DNA, the CDR3 is TGTGCCAGCCAACGGGCAGGGCCGCTTACTGAAGCTTTCTTT.

V usage is TRBV6-5 and J usage is TRBJ2-7; 7 bases map to TRBD2. Germline V CDR1 and CDR2: MNHEY, SVGAGI. Trimming cost V 6 bases and J 3 bases; bases outside gene matches: 11. The CDR3 is 15 amino acids. The CDR3 spells CASRTSGRGLYEQYF. In nucleotides, the CDR3 is TGTGCCAGCAGAACCAGTGGGAGGGGACTCTACGAGCAGTACTTC.

V gene TRBV7-2 combines with J gene TRBJ2-5; 10 bases line up with TRBD1. This CDR3 region has 14 residues. CDR1 is SGHTA, CDR2 FQGNSA, per germline. V was clipped by 4 bases and J by 5 bases; unmatched bases: 4. This CDR3 is CASSSPGQGETQYF. CDR3 DNA sequence: TGTGCCAGCAGCTCACCGGGACAGGGGGAGACCCAGTACTTC.